Sequencing of this T cell receptor beta chain was carried out in a study of CD8 T cells in ankylosing spondylitis. The CDR3 is made up of 14 amino acids. Germline V lookup: CDR1 SGHKS, CDR2 YYEKEE (reference sequence). Each CDR3 protein gets one entry after TCRdb re-called the 5' RACE reads with MiXCR. The repertoire holds 200,000 or so distinct CDR3 sequences, with around 13% as singletons. For this clonotype: One end of the junction fails to match germline, which may point to a read error.

The material sequenced was blood, either unsorted or a sorted T cell fraction (not recorded which). The clonotype originates from a female donor with ankylosing spondylitis or in good health (not recorded which). The chain uses TRBV5-5 and TRBJ2-7; D gene ambiguous. The CDR3 DNA reads as TGTGCCAGCAGCTTGTTCGACGGCTCCTACGAGCTGTACTTC. Translated: CASSLFDGSYELYF.